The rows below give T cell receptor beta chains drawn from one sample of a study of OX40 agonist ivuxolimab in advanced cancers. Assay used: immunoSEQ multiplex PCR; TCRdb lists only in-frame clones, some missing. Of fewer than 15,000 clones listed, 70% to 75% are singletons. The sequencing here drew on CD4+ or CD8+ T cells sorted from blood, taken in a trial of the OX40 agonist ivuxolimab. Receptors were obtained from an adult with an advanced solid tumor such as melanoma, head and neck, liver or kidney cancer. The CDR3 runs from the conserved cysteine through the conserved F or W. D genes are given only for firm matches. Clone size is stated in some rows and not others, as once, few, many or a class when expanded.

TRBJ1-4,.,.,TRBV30,TGTGCCTCAACGGACGGGGCCTCCGAAAAACTGTTTTTT,CASTDGASEKLFF
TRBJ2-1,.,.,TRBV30,TGTGCCTGGCGGGGGACCCAATACAATGAGCAGTTCTTC,CAWRGTQYNEQFF
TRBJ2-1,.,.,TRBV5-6,TGTGCCAGCAGCTTGTCTGCGGGTGAGCAGTTCTTC,CASSLSAGEQFF
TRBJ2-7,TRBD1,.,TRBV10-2,TGCGCCAGCAGTGGACAGGGGGCGAGCTACGAGCAGTACTTC,CASSGQGASYEQYF
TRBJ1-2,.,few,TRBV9,TGTGCCAGCAGCCCCTCGGGAGAGAGTTTCTATGGCTACACCTTC,CASSPSGESFYGYTF
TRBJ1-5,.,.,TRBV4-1,TGCGCCAGCAGCCAAGATCGGGAGGGGTATAGCAATCAGCCCCAGCATTTT,CASSQDREGYSNQPQHF
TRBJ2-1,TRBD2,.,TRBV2,TGTGCCAGCACCGGACTAGCGGGAGCCTACAATGAGCAGTTCTTC,CASTGLAGAYNEQFF
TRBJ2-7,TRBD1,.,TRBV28,TGTGCCAGCAGTCCGCAACAGGGGGATGGGAACGAGCAGTACTTC,CASSPQQGDGNEQYF
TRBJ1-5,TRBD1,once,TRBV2,TGTGCCAGCAGTGCGTGGGACAGTAATCAGCCCCAGCATTTT,CASSAWDSNQPQHF
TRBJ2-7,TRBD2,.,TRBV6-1,TGTGCCAGCAGTGAGGCGAGTCTAGCGGGGGCCTACGAGCAGTACTTC,CASSEASLAGAYEQYF
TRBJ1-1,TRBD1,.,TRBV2,TGTGCCAGCAGGAAGTGGACAGGGGGCAACACTGAAGCTTTCTTT,CASRKWTGGNTEAFF
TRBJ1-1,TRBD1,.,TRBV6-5,TGTGCCAGCAGCAAGCAGGGGGATCTTACTGAAGCTTTCTTT,CASSKQGDLTEAFF
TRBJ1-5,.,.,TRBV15,TGTGCCACCAGCAGAGGAAGGGTGAATCAGCCCCAGCATTTT,CATSRGRVNQPQHF
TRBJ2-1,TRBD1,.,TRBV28,TGTGCCAGCAGCCTAAGGGGGCTCAGCTCCTACAATGAGCAGTTCTTC,CASSLRGLSSYNEQFF
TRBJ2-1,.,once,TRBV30,TGTGCCTGGAGTCCTGGTCAGGTTAGTGAGCAGTTCTTC,CAWSPGQVSEQFF
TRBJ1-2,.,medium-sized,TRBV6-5,TGTGCCAGCAGTTACTCTACAGGGTTGGATGGCTACACCTTC,CASSYSTGLDGYTF
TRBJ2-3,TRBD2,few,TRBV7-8,TGTGCCAGCAGTCCCGGGACTAGCGGGGCCCCGGGTAATACGCAGTATTTT,CASSPGTSGAPGNTQYF
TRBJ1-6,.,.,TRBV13,TGTGCCAGCAGCATCGGGCAACGGGATTCACCCCTCCACTTT,CASSIGQRDSPLHF
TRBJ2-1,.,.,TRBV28,TGTGCCAGCAGCAAAGGGGAAAACTCCTACAATGAGCAGTTCTTC,CASSKGENSYNEQFF
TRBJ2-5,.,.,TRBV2,TGTGCCAGCAGATGGACTATGGAGACCCAGTACTTC,CASRWTMETQYF
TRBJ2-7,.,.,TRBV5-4,TGTGCCAGCAGCTCCCGGGACGCCATCTACGAGCAGTACTTC,CASSSRDAIYEQYF
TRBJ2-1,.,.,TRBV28,TGTGCCAGCAGTTTAGGGACCACGTACAATGAGCAGTTCTTC,CASSLGTTYNEQFF
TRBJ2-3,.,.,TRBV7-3,TGTGCCAGCAGCCCCCAGGGGTTAGGCACAGATACGCAGTATTTT,CASSPQGLGTDTQYF
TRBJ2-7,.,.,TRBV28,TGTGCCAGCAGTTTAAGGGGGATAAGCTACGAGCAGTACTTC,CASSLRGISYEQYF
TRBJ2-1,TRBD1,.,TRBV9,TGTGCCAGCAGCGTAGAAGGGGGCCCCGCGTCCTACAATGAGCAGTTCTTC,CASSVEGGPASYNEQFF
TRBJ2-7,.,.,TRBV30,TGTGCCTGGAGTCCCGGCAGCTCCTACGAGCAGTACTTC,CAWSPGSSYEQYF
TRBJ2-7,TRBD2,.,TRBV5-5,TGTGCCAGCAGCTTGCTGGGAGCGGGAGGCCACTACGAGCAGTACTTC,CASSLLGAGGHYEQYF
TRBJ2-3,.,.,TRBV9,TGTGCCAGCAGCGTAGAAGGGGATCTGACAGATACGCAGTATTTT,CASSVEGDLTDTQYF
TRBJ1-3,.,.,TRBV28,TGTGCCAGCAGTCGGGACGTCGGACGAGGAAACACCATATATTTT,CASSRDVGRGNTIYF
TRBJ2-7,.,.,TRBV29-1,TGCAGCGTTGAAGACACAGTTTCCTACGAGCAGTACTTC,CSVEDTVSYEQYF
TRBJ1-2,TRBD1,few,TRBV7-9,TGTGCCAGCAGCTTAGGAGGGACAGGGGTTAACTATGGCTACACCTTC,CASSLGGTGVNYGYTF
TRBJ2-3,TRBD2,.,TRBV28,TGTGCCAGCAGTTTAAGCGGGGGGGCAGCAGATACGCAGTATTTT,CASSLSGGAADTQYF
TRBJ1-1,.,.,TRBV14,TGTGCCAGCAGCCAAGAGCTCGGCATGAACACTGAAGCTTTCTTT,CASSQELGMNTEAFF
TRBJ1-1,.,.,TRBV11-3,TGTGCCAGCAGCTTAGGACAGGCCACTGAAGCTTTCTTT,CASSLGQATEAFF
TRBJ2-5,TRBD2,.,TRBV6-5,TGTGCCAGCAGTTACGAAGGACTAGCTCTGGAGACCCAGTACTTC,CASSYEGLALETQYF
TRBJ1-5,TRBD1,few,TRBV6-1,TGTGCCAGCAGCCCAGGGGGCGGACAGCCCCAGCATTTT,CASSPGGGQPQHF
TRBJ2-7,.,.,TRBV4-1,TGCGCCAGCAGCCAAGAACGAGACAACTCCTACGAGCAGTACTTC,CASSQERDNSYEQYF
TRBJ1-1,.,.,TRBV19,TGTGCCAGTAGTATAGCAGCGAACACTGAAGCTTTCTTT,CASSIAANTEAFF
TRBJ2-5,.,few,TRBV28,TGTGCCAGCAGCCATACCTTCACGGAGACAGAGACCCAGTACTTC,CASSHTFTETETQYF
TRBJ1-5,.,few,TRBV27,TGTGCCAGCAGTGACGACCCGAGCCGGCCCCAGCATTTT,CASSDDPSRPQHF
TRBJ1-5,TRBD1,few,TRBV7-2,TGTGCCAGCAGCGGGACGCGGACAGGGGATAATCAGCCCCAGCATTTT,CASSGTRTGDNQPQHF
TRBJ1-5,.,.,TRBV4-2,TGTGCCAGCAGCCAAGAGGGGGGGGACATGAATCAGCCCCAGCATTTT,CASSQEGGDMNQPQHF
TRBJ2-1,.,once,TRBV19,TGTGCCAGTAGTATATGGGGGGCAAGGAATGAGCAGTTCTTC,CASSIWGARNEQFF
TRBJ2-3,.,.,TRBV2,TGTGCCAGCAGTGAAGATTGGGGTCTTTCTAGCACAGATACGCAGTATTTT,CASSEDWGLSSTDTQYF
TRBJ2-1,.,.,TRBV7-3,TGTGCCAGCAGCTTAATAGGAGGGGGTGTGGGTAATGAGCAGTTCTTC,CASSLIGGGVGNEQFF
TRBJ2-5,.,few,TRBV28,TGTGCCAGCAGTTCTATTTCGACAGGATGGGACCAAGAGACCCAGTACTTC,CASSSISTGWDQETQYF
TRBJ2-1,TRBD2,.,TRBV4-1,TGCGCCAGCAGCCTTTTAGGGGCCCGGGGGGGTGATGAGCAGTTCTTC,CASSLLGARGGDEQFF
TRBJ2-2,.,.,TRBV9,TGTGCCAGCAGCCTAGGAGTCGTGAACACCGGGGAGCTGTTTTTT,CASSLGVVNTGELFF
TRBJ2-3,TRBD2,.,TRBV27,TGTGCCAGCAGTTTAGCGGGGGGAGATACGCAGTATTTT,CASSLAGGDTQYF
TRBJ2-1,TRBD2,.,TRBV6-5,TGTGCCAGCAGTTACTTCGGGGGGAGCAATGAGCAGTTCTTC,CASSYFGGSNEQFF
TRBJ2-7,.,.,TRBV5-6,TGTGCCAGCAGCTTAAGGGGAAGGCGCTACGAGCAGTACTTC,CASSLRGRRYEQYF
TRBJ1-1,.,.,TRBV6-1,TGTGCCAGCAGTGAAGCGCCGACAACTGAAGCTTTCTTT,CASSEAPTTEAFF
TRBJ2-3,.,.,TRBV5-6,TGTGCCAGCAGCTTACATGCAGATACGCAGTATTTT,CASSLHADTQYF
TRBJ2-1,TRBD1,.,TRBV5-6,TGTGCCAGCAGCCGGGGTATAGGGGGCACCTACAATGAGCAGTTCTTC,CASSRGIGGTYNEQFF
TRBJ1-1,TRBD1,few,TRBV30,TGTGCCTGGACTACGGGACAGGGGAACACTGAAGCTTTCTTT,CAWTTGQGNTEAFF
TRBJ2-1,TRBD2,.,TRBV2,TGTGCCAGCAGCTCTAGCGGAATCTACAATGAGCAGTTCTTC,CASSSSGIYNEQFF
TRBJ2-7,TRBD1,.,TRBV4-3,TGCGCCAGCAGCCAAGGGGACAGGGGGAACTACGAGCAGTACTTC,CASSQGDRGNYEQYF